The 20 T cell receptor beta chains below come from one sample, sequenced in a study of control samples from healthy donors and cancer patients. The protocol was immunoSEQ multiplex PCR, while the TCRdb copy is restricted to in-frame clones and leaves out a portion. The sample has under 100,000 clones; approximately 93% are singletons. The specimen was blood. All receptors come from a woman in her twenties or thirties in good health.

This chain joins TRBV9 and TRBJ1-5; D gene ambiguous. V was shortened by 0 bases and J by 7 bases, with 8 bases between the two germline ends. The germline V gene has CDR1 SGDLS and CDR2 YYNGEE. This CDR3 spans 13 amino acids. The CDR3 region is CASSVEGSQPQHF. In nucleotides, the CDR3 is TGTGCCAGCAGCGTAGAAGGAAGCCAGCCCCAGCATTTT.

The chain uses TRBV3-1 (or the pseudogene TRBV3-2) and TRBJ2-3; 10 bases are shared with TRBD2. The CDR3 is 15 amino acids. Germline assignment: CDR1 LGHDT and CDR2 YNNKEL (reference sequence). The V gene end was trimmed by 1 base and the J gene end by 5 bases; junction bases not matched to a gene: 3. Here the CDR3 reads CASSQGLAGVDTQYF. As DNA, the CDR3 is TGTGCCAGCAGCCAAGGGCTAGCGGGGGTAGATACGCAGTATTTT.

Concerning this clone itself: Compared with germline, one end of the junction differs, possibly owing to a read error. This chain connects TRBV9 to TRBJ1-2; TRBD1 matches 7 bases. This CDR3 is 14 amino acids long. Germline V gene sequence: CDR1 SGDLS, CDR2 YYNGEE. The CDR3 spells CASSVGQGGYDYTF. For the CDR3, the DNA is TGTGCCAGCAGCGTAGGTCAGGGGGGTTATGACTACACCTTC.

The chain combines TRBV28 with TRBJ1-3, with 7 bases identical to TRBD1. Germline V gene lookup returns CDR1 MDHEN and CDR2 SYDVKM. Trimming cost V 4 bases and J 0 bases; bases outside gene matches: 15. CDR3 length equals 19 residues. The CDR3 here is CASSWRDSRSLRSGNTIYF. CDR3 bases: TGTGCCAGCAGTTGGCGGGACAGTCGATCTCTCCGCTCTGGAAACACCATATATTTT.

This rearrangement joins TRBV2 to TRBJ1-2; 10 bases agree with TRBD1. V gave up 10 bases and J gave up 5 bases; unmatched junction bases: 10. CDR1 is SNHLY, CDR2 FYNNEI, per germline. The length of the CDR3 is 14 residues. CDR3 residues: CANAGQGIQYGYTF. DNA of the CDR3: TGTGCCAACGCGGGACAGGGGATACAGTATGGCTACACCTTC.

The chain employs TRBV18 and TRBJ1-1, with a weak D call TRBD1 (6 bases). The CDR3 is 16 amino acids. Trimming removed 6 bases at V and 3 bases at J, with 20 bases between. CDR1 and CDR2 from the germline V gene are KGHSH and LQKENI. The CDR3 loop reads CASSVQGFKRYTEAFF. DNA of the CDR3: TGTGCCAGCTCTGTACAGGGCTTTAAGCGGTACACTGAAGCTTTCTTT. Filled out from reference TRBV18 and TRBJ1-1, the complete variable domain reads NAGVMQNPRHLVRRRGQEARLRCSPMKGHSHVYWYRQLPEEGLKFMVYLQKENIIDESGMPKERFSAEFPKEGPSILRIQQVVRGDSAAYFCASSVQGFKRYTEAFFGQGTRLTVV.

The chain is built from TRBV4-1 and TRBJ2-7; 7 bases are a match to TRBD1. Germline CDR1 MGHRA, CDR2 YSYEKL. The CDR3 runs to 14 residues. V trimming: 0 bases; J trimming: 5 bases; junction bases outside the gene matches: 4. CDR3 in DNA: TGCGCCAGCAGCCAAGAAGGGGGCTATAACGAGCAGTACTTC. This encodes CASSQEGGYNEQYF.

The V call is TRBV7-9, the J call TRBJ1-4, with 7 bases matching TRBD1. V shed 8 bases, J shed 4 bases, and the junction held 4 bases outside the gene matches. The CDR3 totals 13 residues. CDR1 and CDR2 (germline): SEHNR, FQNEAQ (reference sequence). CDR3 DNA sequence: TGTGCCAGCGGCGACAGGGTTAATGAAAAACTGTTTTTT. Translating gives CASGDRVNEKLFF.

The chain has TRBV2 and TRBJ2-7; either TRBD1 or TRBD2 may supply D (6 bases each). The germline V gene encodes CDR1 SNHLY and CDR2 FYNNEI. Trimming shortened V by 5 bases and J by 8 bases, and 13 bases separated the two germline ends. CDR3 size: 12 residues. The CDR3 sequence is CASSYREDKQYF. The DNA for the CDR3 is TGTGCCAGCAGTTACAGGGAGGATAAGCAGTACTTC. Based on the CDR3 plus reference TRBV2 and TRBJ2-7, the full variable domain is EPEVTQTPSHQVTQMGQEVILRCVPISNHLYFYWYRQILGQKVEFLVSFYNNEISEKSEIFDDQFSVERPDGSNFTLKIRSTKLEDSAMYFCASSYREDKQYFGPGTRLTVT.

V and J are TRBV7-9 and TRBJ2-7; the D gene is possibly TRBD1 (5 bases). This CDR3 comprises 14 residues. Germline CDR1 is SEHNR and CDR2 is FQNEAQ (reference sequence). Trimming removed 5 bases at V and 5 bases at J, with 16 bases between. DNA for the CDR3: TGTGCCAGCAGCCTGGACACATCACAGGACGAGCAGTACTTC. Translation gives CASSLDTSQDEQYF.

The chain joins TRBV5-4 to TRBJ1-2, with 7 positions matching TRBD1. The CDR3 is made up of 15 amino acids. V trimming: 3 bases; J trimming: 2 bases; junction bases outside the gene matches: 7. Per the germline V gene, CDR1 is SGHNT and CDR2 is YYREEE (reference sequence). As DNA, the CDR3 is TGTGCCAGCAGCTCTTTACTGACAGGGAACTATGGCTACACCTTC. It specifies CASSSLLTGNYGYTF.

V and J are TRBV6-4 and TRBJ1-6; 9 bases agree with TRBD1. Germline V gene sequence: CDR1 MRHNA, CDR2 SNTAGT. V was clipped by 3 bases and J by 5 bases; unmatched bases: 5. The length of the CDR3 is 16 residues. In nucleotides, the CDR3 is TGTGCCAGCAGTGAAACAGGGGGCGATAATAATTCACCCCTCCACTTT. As protein: CASSETGGDNNSPLHF.

The gene calls are TRBV2 and TRBJ1-1, with 8 bases matching TRBD1. CDR3 length equals 16 residues. The V segment lost 7 bases and the J segment 1 base; nucleotides outside the gene matches: 11. Germline V gene data show CDR1 as SNHLY and CDR2 as FYNNEI. The CDR3 nucleotides are TGTGCCAGCAATTCAGGGGGCAGGGGGAGGAACACTGAAGCTTTCTTT. It yields the protein CASNSGGRGRNTEAFF.

The V and J genes are TRBV11-2 and TRBJ2-3; 7 positions match TRBD2. Germline V lookup: CDR1 SGHAT, CDR2 FQNNGV. The trim removed 1 base at V and 1 base at J, leaving 2 bases unmatched. The CDR3 contains 15 residues. The CDR3 sequence is CASSLGGGRTDTQYF. As DNA, the CDR3 is TGTGCCAGCAGCTTAGGGGGGGGACGCACAGATACGCAGTATTTT. The whole variable domain, remainder taken from reference TRBV11-2 and TRBJ2-3, is EAGVAQSPRYKIIEKRQSVAFWCNPISGHATLYWYQQILGQGPKLLIQFQNNGVVDDSQLPKDRFSAERLKGVDSTLKIQPAKLEDSAVYLCASSLGGGRTDTQYFGPGTRLTVL.

The chain combines TRBV7-9 with TRBJ2-7; 11 bases align to TRBD2. Germline CDR1 and CDR2: SEHNR and FQNEAQ (reference sequence). The V and J ends lost 4 bases and 0 bases, in that order; junction bases with no gene match: 2. CDR3 length equals 15 residues. CDR3 in amino acids: CASSSGLAVSYEQYF. CDR3 coding DNA: TGTGCCAGCAGCTCGGGACTAGCGGTCTCCTACGAGCAGTACTTC.

The chain is built from TRBV11-2 and TRBJ1-2; D is possibly TRBD1 (5 bases). Trimming took off 2 bases at V and 4 bases at J, with 26 bases between the two ends. There are 19 residues in the CDR3. CDR1 is SGHAT, CDR2 FQNNGV, per germline. For the CDR3, the DNA is TGTGCCAGCAGCTTAAGGACCGGGACCGGGACCAACCTCAGCTATGGCTACACCTTC. Encoded protein: CASSLRTGTGTNLSYGYTF.

The chain has TRBV19 and TRBJ1-2, with a weak D call TRBD1 (5 bases). The CDR3 sequence is 15 residues long. Germline V CDR1 and CDR2: LNHDA, SQIVND (reference sequence). V lost 6 bases to trimming and J lost 4 bases, with 18 bases between them. The CDR3 loop is CASSTGLGGIYGYTF. CDR3 coding DNA: TGTGCCAGTAGCACGGGGTTGGGGGGGATCTATGGCTACACCTTC. The full variable domain, in which reference TRBV19 and TRBJ1-2 provide the parts outside the CDR3, is DGGITQSPKYLFRKEGQNVTLSCEQNLNHDAMYWYRQDPGQGLRLIYYSQIVNDFQKGDIAEGYSVSREKKESFPLTVTSAQKNPTAFYLCASSTGLGGIYGYTFGSGTRLTVV.

A few counts support this clone. The rearrangement joins TRBV23-1 to TRBJ1-6; TRBD1 aligns across 12 bases. TRBV23-1 is an open reading frame whose function is uncertain. V trimming: 4 bases; J trimming: 9 bases; junction bases outside the gene matches: 16. The CDR3 totals 19 residues. CDR3 DNA sequence: TGCGCCAGCAGTCGGGGACAGGGGGCGAGCTTTAATATTGGTTCACCCCTCCACTTT. It is translated as CASSRGQGASFNIGSPLHF.

The V and J genes are TRBV5-6 and TRBJ2-1, with D possibly TRBD1 on 5 matching bases. The CDR3 has 15 amino acids. V lost 4 bases to trimming and J lost 0 bases, with 11 bases between them. Germline values: CDR1 SGHDT, CDR2 YYEEEE. This CDR3 reads CASSADSLSYNEQFF. CDR3 coding DNA: TGTGCCAGCAGCGCCGACAGTCTCTCCTACAATGAGCAGTTCTTC.

The chain has TRBV6-1 and TRBJ2-6; D unclear. The germline V gene has CDR1 MNHNS and CDR2 SASEGT. The CDR3 contains 16 residues. V was clipped by 2 bases and J by 0 bases, with 8 bases between them. DNA for the CDR3: TGTGCCAGCAGTGAAAAGGCCGGCTCTGGGGCCAACGTCCTGACTTTC. It specifies CASSEKAGSGANVLTF.